Listed here are 31 T cell receptor beta chains from one sample, sequenced in a study of shared clonotypes between healthy human individuals. Sequencing used immunoSEQ multiplex PCR; TCRdb keeps in-frame clones, though not all of them. The sample carries about 1 million clones, approximately 70% recorded once. Sequencing was performed on memory CD4+ T cells sorted from blood. The sample's subset: CD45RA-negative fraction. The origin of the receptors is a young man in good health.

The rearrangement links TRBV18 to TRBJ2-5; D is possibly TRBD2 (5 bases). CDR3 length: 13 amino acids. Looked up from germline, CDR1 is KGHSH and CDR2 is LQKENI. V was shortened by 4 bases and J by 5 bases, with 11 bases between the two germline ends. CDR3 protein: CASSQAGGETQYF. CDR3 sequence (DNA): TGTGCCAGCTCACAAGCAGGCGGGGAGACCCAGTACTTC.

The table lists this clone with a few counts. The rearrangement links TRBV18 to TRBJ2-7, with 8 bases lining up with TRBD1. Trimming at V came to 3 bases and at J to 5 bases, leaving 6 bases not matched to a gene. Germline V gives CDR1 KGHSH, CDR2 LQKENI. The CDR3 loop spans 14 amino acids. The chain's CDR3 is CASSPGQVNNEQYF. The CDR3, as DNA: TGTGCCAGCTCACCGGGACAGGTCAACAACGAGCAGTACTTC.

CDR3 sequence: CASSLGYRVGEQYF. CDR3 nucleotide sequence: TGCGCCAGCAGCTTAGGGTACAGGGTAGGCGAGCAGTACTTC. The chain combines TRBV5-1 with TRBJ2-7; tentatively, D is TRBD1 (6 bases). This CDR3 has 14 amino acids. CDR1 and CDR2 (germline): SGHRS, YFSETQ. V lost 2 bases and J 6 bases, leaving 15 bases between the germline ends.

The CDR3 sequence is CASSLGTSPGQYF. The DNA of the CDR3 is TGTGCCAGCAGCTTGGGGACCTCCCCGGGGCAGTACTTC. The V gene is TRBV7-9, the J gene TRBJ2-7, with D perhaps matching TRBD1 or TRBD2 (5 bases each). Germline CDR1 reads SEHNR; CDR2 reads FQNEAQ (reference sequence). V lost 3 bases and J 9 bases, leaving 15 bases between the germline ends. This CDR3 is 13 amino acids long.

The chain employs TRBV27 and TRBJ1-1; 9 nucleotides line up with TRBD1. Germline V gene data show CDR1 as MNHEY and CDR2 as SMNVEV (reference sequence). The CDR3 runs to 17 residues. V dropped 6 bases and J dropped 1; count of bases not matched to a gene: 12. CDR3 sequence: CASRTSGTGTRNTEAFF. DNA for the CDR3: TGTGCCAGCAGGACCTCCGGGACAGGGACCAGGAACACTGAAGCTTTCTTT.

The gene calls are TRBV10-3 and TRBJ2-1; 9 nucleotides align to TRBD2. Per germline, CDR1 ENHRY and CDR2 SYGVKD. The V and J ends lost 0 bases and 5 bases, in that order; junction bases with no gene match: 5. This CDR3 has 16 residues. CDR3 sequence: CAISESHSGGNNEQFF. DNA for the CDR3: TGTGCCATCAGTGAGTCTCATAGCGGGGGTAACAATGAGCAGTTCTTC.

V usage is TRBV13 and J usage is TRBJ2-1; no definite D call. The V gene lost 6 bases and the J gene lost 7 bases, with 7 bases spanning the gap. The CDR3 runs 11 residues. Germline assignment: CDR1 PRHDT and CDR2 FYEKMQ (reference sequence). The CDR3 bases are TGTGCCAGCAGGGGCTGGAATGAGCAGTTCTTC. Translated: CASRGWNEQFF.

This clone was picked up a small number of times. The gene calls are TRBV2 and TRBJ1-5, with D possibly matching TRBD1 (5 bases). CDR3 length: 14 amino acids. Germline lookup yields CDR1 SNHLY and CDR2 FYNNEI. The V end lost 1 base, the J end lost 6 bases, and 10 bases lay between the germline ends. CDR3 in amino acids: CASSEEGRGQPQHF. DNA of the CDR3: TGTGCCAGCAGTGAAGAGGGGCGGGGTCAGCCCCAGCATTTT.

A remark on this clone: This sample also contains other DNA sequences that code for the same CDR3. The chain carries TRBV7-9 and TRBJ1-2, with TRBD1 matching over 8 bases. Trimming removed 2 bases from V and 1 base from J; junction bases left unmatched: 9. This CDR3 has 17 residues. Germline values: CDR1 SEHNR, CDR2 FQNEAQ (reference sequence). CDR3 DNA: TGTGCCAGCAGCTTACACTTAACAGGGGGTCGTAACTATGGCTACACCTTC. This encodes CASSLHLTGGRNYGYTF.

This chain joins TRBV5-1 and TRBJ2-7, with D possibly being TRBD1 (6 bases). Germline loops: CDR1 SGHRS, CDR2 YFSETQ. This CDR3 is 13 amino acids long. With 5 bases removed from V and 2 bases from J, the gap between germline ends came to 11 bases. The CDR3 reads CASRVGQTYEQYF. CDR3 coding DNA: TGCGCCAGCAGAGTCGGACAGACCTACGAGCAGTACTTC.

This clone was counted once. CDR3 residues: CASRSNSNQPQHF. DNA of the CDR3: TGCGCCAGCCGGTCCAATAGCAATCAGCCCCAGCATTTT. The V and J genes are TRBV10-2 and TRBJ1-5; D not resolved. The V and J ends lost 8 bases and 0 bases respectively, with 8 bases between them. Germline CDR1 is WSHSY and CDR2 is SAAADI. The CDR3 extends over 13 amino acids.

There are a few counts of this clone. This chain uses TRBV4-3 with TRBJ2-3, with D unclear. The CDR3 has 13 residues. Germline CDR1 and CDR2: LGHNA and YSLEER. Trimming removed 0 bases from V and 6 bases from J, with 7 bases in between. The CDR3 DNA is TGCGCCAGCAGCCAAGATGCTTGGGATACGCAGTATTTT. Translating gives CASSQDAWDTQYF.

The J gene is TRBJ1-2, the V gene TRBV5-6; D is uncertain. CDR3 size: 13 residues. With 0 bases removed from V and 5 bases from J, the gap between germline ends came to 8 bases. Germline V CDR1 and CDR2: SGHDT, YYEEEE. DNA for the CDR3: TGTGCCAGCAGCTTGGGTGATGTGTATGGCTACACCTTC. Translation gives CASSLGDVYGYTF.

The rearrangement joins TRBV6-5 to TRBJ1-5; 8 positions agree with TRBD1. With V trimmed by 5 bases and J by 9 bases, 12 bases remained unmatched. This CDR3 is 15 amino acids long. The germline V gene has CDR1 MNHEY and CDR2 SVGAGI. DNA of the CDR3: TGTGCCAGCAGTCAGCGGACAGGGCCCGGGTGGCCCCAGCATTTT. Protein sequence: CASSQRTGPGWPQHF.

The sample holds one count of this clone. The V gene is TRBV6-1, the J gene TRBJ2-5; 10 positions agree with TRBD1. The CDR3 has 17 residues. Germline lookup yields CDR1 MNHNS and CDR2 SASEGT. J gave up 5 bases and V 4 bases, and 13 bases lay outside the gene matches. In DNA, the CDR3 is TGTGCCAGCAGTGGGCGAGGGACAGGGGCTTCGGGGGAGACCCAGTACTTC. It translates to CASSGRGTGASGETQYF.

The chain employs TRBV19 and TRBJ2-6; D uncertain. Germline V gives CDR1 LNHDA, CDR2 SQIVND (reference sequence). Trimming took 7 bases from V and 0 from J, leaving 4 bases between them. The CDR3 contains 13 residues. CDR3 protein: CASKNSGANVLTF. In DNA, the CDR3 is TGTGCCAGTAAGAACTCTGGGGCCAACGTCCTGACTTTC.

The rearrangement joins TRBV5-1 to TRBJ1-3, with D possibly being TRBD1 (6 bases). CDR3 size: 15 residues. Trimming left V 4 bases short and J 1 base short, with 12 bases between. Germline V gene lookup returns CDR1 SGHRS and CDR2 YFSETQ. The CDR3 loop is CASSGGTTSGNTIYF. The CDR3 nucleotides read TGCGCCAGCAGCGGGGGGACAACTTCTGGAAACACCATATATTTT.

V and J are TRBV30 and TRBJ2-2; D is uncertain. The CDR3 runs to 12 residues. V lost 4 bases, J lost 2 bases, and 5 bases lay in between. Looked up from germline, CDR1 is GTSNPN and CDR2 is SVGIG (reference sequence). The CDR3 DNA is TGTGCCTGGACTTTTAACACCGGGGAGCTGTTTTTT. This gives the protein CAWTFNTGELFF.

The chain recombines TRBV25-1 with TRBJ2-7; weak D call: TRBD1 (5 bases). The V end lost 4 bases, the J end lost 6 bases, and 13 bases lay between the germline ends. The germline CDR1 and CDR2 sequences are MGHDK and SYGVNS. The CDR3 length is 13 residues. This chain's CDR3 is CASSALQAIEQYF. For the CDR3, the DNA is TGTGCCAGCAGTGCCTTACAGGCTATCGAGCAGTACTTC.

The rearrangement joins TRBV5-6 to TRBJ2-7; maybe TRBD2 (5 bases). The V end lost 4 bases, the J end lost 3 bases, and 14 bases lay between the germline ends. Looked up from germline, CDR1 is SGHDT and CDR2 is YYEEEE. This CDR3 contains 14 residues. CDR3 nucleotide sequence: TGTGCCAGCAGCGGGAGTCTGCGGGTCTACGAGCAGTACTTC. Protein: CASSGSLRVYEQYF.

The rearrangement joins TRBV19 to TRBJ2-5; TRBD1 agrees at 9 bases. The CDR3 loop spans 16 amino acids. The J segment lost 2 bases and the V segment lost 5 bases, leaving 9 bases of the junction unmatched. Germline loops: CDR1 LNHDA, CDR2 SQIVND (reference sequence). Written as DNA, the CDR3 is TGTGCCAGTAGTCTCGCGGGACAGGGCCCTCAAGAGACCCAGTACTTC. Residues: CASSLAGQGPQETQYF.

Of note for this clone: The same CDR3 can be traced to other DNA sequences in this sample. The chain is built from TRBV6-6 and TRBJ2-7; D uncertain. The CDR3 has 12 residues. Per the germline V gene, CDR1 is MNHNY and CDR2 is SVGAGI (reference sequence). Trimming removed 5 bases from V and 1 base from J, with 6 bases in between. CDR3 region: CASSPRSYEQYF. CDR3 sequence (DNA): TGTGCCAGCAGTCCCAGGTCCTACGAGCAGTACTTC.

The rearrangement uses TRBV5-4 and TRBJ2-3; 9 nucleotides line up with TRBD2. J gave up 0 bases and V 1 base, and 6 bases lay outside the gene matches. Germline-derived CDR1 and CDR2 are SGHNT and YYREEE (reference sequence). There are 17 residues in the CDR3. The CDR3: CASSLYLAGYSTDTQYF. The CDR3 DNA reads as TGTGCCAGCAGCTTGTATCTAGCGGGGTATAGCACAGATACGCAGTATTTT.

This sequence joins TRBV2 and TRBJ2-6; D uncertain. V was shortened by 8 bases and J by 1 base, with 6 bases between the two germline ends. From germline, CDR1 is SNHLY and CDR2 FYNNEI. This CDR3 region has 13 residues. The CDR3: CASGQSGANVLTF. In DNA, the CDR3 is TGTGCCAGCGGGCAATCTGGGGCCAACGTCCTGACTTTC.

The chain is built from TRBV4-3 and TRBJ2-3; 7 nucleotides match TRBD2. The CDR3 length is 14 residues. Germline V gene sequence: CDR1 LGHNA, CDR2 YSLEER. V gave up 1 base and J gave up 6 bases; unmatched junction bases: 4. The CDR3 bases are TGCGCCAGCAGCCAAGTGGCCGGGGGGGATACGCAGTATTTT. The encoded protein is CASSQVAGGDTQYF.

This clone was found once. V usage is TRBV7-2 and J usage is TRBJ2-7, with TRBD2 identical over 10 bases. The CDR3 consists of 16 residues. The ends lost 0 bases at V and 2 bases at J; junction bases unmatched: 4. Looked up from germline, CDR1 is SGHTA and CDR2 is FQGNSA. The CDR3 sequence is CASSLARLAGAYEQYF. As DNA, the CDR3 is TGTGCCAGCAGCTTAGCTCGGCTAGCGGGGGCCTACGAGCAGTACTTC.

The gene calls are TRBV4-1 and TRBJ1-5, with 7 bases lining up with TRBD1. This CDR3 has 17 amino acids. CDR1 and CDR2 from the germline V gene are MGHRA and YSYEKL. The V gene end was trimmed by 4 bases and the J gene end by 5 bases; junction bases not matched to a gene: 14. CDR3 in amino acids: CASSRGWARDRHQPQHF. DNA of the CDR3: TGCGCCAGCAGCCGCGGGTGGGCCCGGGACAGACATCAGCCCCAGCATTTT.

The rearrangement uses TRBV6-6 and TRBJ2-7, with D tentatively TRBD2 (5 bases). The CDR3 has 11 amino acids. Germline V gives CDR1 MNHNY, CDR2 SVGAGI (reference sequence). Trimming removed 8 bases at V and 3 bases at J, with 8 bases between. CDR3 bases: TGTGCCAGCGGCACTAGCTACGAGCAGTACTTC. Protein product: CASGTSYEQYF.

J is TRBJ1-1 and V is TRBV4-3, with D perhaps TRBD1 (6 bases). Per the germline V gene, CDR1 is LGHNA and CDR2 is YSLEER. This CDR3 region has 17 residues. With 4 bases removed from V and 3 bases from J, the gap between germline ends came to 21 bases. The CDR3 spells CASSRLGQSDMDTEAFF. CDR3 coding DNA: TGCGCCAGCAGCCGCCTCGGACAGAGCGATATGGACACTGAAGCTTTCTTT.

This clone turned up a few times. A far larger clone is only one base removed, so a read error is likely. In the same sample, other DNA sequences code for this CDR3. The chain joins TRBV11-3 to TRBJ2-2; no clear D. Trimming pared 3 bases from V and 3 bases from J, leaving 2 bases between. CDR3 length: 12 amino acids. Germline V gene data show CDR1 as SGHNT and CDR2 as YENEEA. The CDR3 here is CASSFDTGELFF. In DNA form, the CDR3 reads TGTGCCAGCAGCTTCGACACCGGGGAGCTGTTTTTT.

This chain joins TRBV5-5 and TRBJ1-2; perhaps TRBD1 as D (5 bases). The CDR3 has 14 amino acids. Germline CDR1 and CDR2: SGHKS and YYEKEE (reference sequence). Trimming removed 1 base from V and 6 bases from J, with 13 bases in between. The CDR3, as DNA: TGTGCCAGCAGCTTGTTCGACAGAGGCAATGGCTACACCTTC. It encodes CASSLFDRGNGYTF.